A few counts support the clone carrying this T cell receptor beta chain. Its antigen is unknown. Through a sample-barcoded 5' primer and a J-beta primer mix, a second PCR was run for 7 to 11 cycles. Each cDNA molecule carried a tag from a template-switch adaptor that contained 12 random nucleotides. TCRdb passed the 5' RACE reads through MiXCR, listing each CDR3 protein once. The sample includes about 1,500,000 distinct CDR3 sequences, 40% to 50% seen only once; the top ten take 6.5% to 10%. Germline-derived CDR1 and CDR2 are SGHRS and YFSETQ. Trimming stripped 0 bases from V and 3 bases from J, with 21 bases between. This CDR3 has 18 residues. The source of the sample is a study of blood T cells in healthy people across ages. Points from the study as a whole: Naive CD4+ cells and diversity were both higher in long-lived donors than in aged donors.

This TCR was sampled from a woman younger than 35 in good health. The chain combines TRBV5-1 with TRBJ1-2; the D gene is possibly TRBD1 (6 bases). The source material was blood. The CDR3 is CASSLAPQQGRGDYGYTF. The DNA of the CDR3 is TGCGCCAGCAGCTTGGCCCCGCAACAGGGACGTGGGGACTATGGCTACACCTTC.